These T cell receptor beta chains were read from a single sample in a study of graft-versus-host responses after intestinal transplantation. Clones were read by immunoSEQ multiplex PCR, and TCRdb kept only the in-frame ones, dropping some. The sample records approximately 90,000 clones, approximately 90% being singletons. No cognate antigen is known for these TCRs. The sequencing here drew on unstimulated CD8+ T cells sorted from spleen or lymph node cells, taken before transplant. The receptors shown here come from a human donor who was the organ donor for an intestinal transplant. The CDR3 runs from the conserved cysteine through the conserved F or W. The D gene is left open where the match is weak. For some rows the clone size is stated as once, few or many, or as a class when expanded; others skip it.

d_gene	v_gene	j_gene	abundance	CDR3nt	CDR3aa
TRBD2	TRBV9	TRBJ2-1	NA	TGTGCCAGCAGCGTACGGGGTGGACTAGCGGGAGATCGTCTTAACCTCTACAATGAGCAGTTCTTC	CASSVRGGLAGDRLNLYNEQFF
TRBD1	TRBV19	TRBJ1-5	once	TGTGCCAGTACCTTGACAGGGGGCTGGAATCAGCCCCAGCATTTT	CASTLTGGWNQPQHF
TRBD1	TRBV19	TRBJ1-6	NA	TGTGCCAGTAGTATGGGACAGTATAATTCACCCCTCCACTTT	CASSMGQYNSPLHF
NA	TRBV11-3	TRBJ2-7	NA	TGTGCCAGCAGCTTAGCAGGGAGCCCCTACGAGCAGTACTTC	CASSLAGSPYEQYF
TRBD2	TRBV7-6	TRBJ2-5	NA	TGTGCCAGCAGCTTAGCGTCTTGCTCGGGCCGCGGGGGGGATGCAGAGACCCAGTACTTC	CASSLASCSGRGGDAETQYF
NA	TRBV27	TRBJ1-1	NA	TGTGCCAGCACCACCCTCGGGTCCTGGGAGGAAGCTTTCTTT	CASTTLGSWEEAFF
NA	TRBV5-4	TRBJ1-3	NA	TGTGCCAGCAGCTTAGGCCCATTTACCATATATTTT	CASSLGPFTIYF
TRBD2	TRBV13	TRBJ2-7	once	TGTGCCAGCAGCTTAGTACTAGCGGGGGTATACGAGCAGTACTTC	CASSLVLAGVYEQYF
TRBD2	TRBV29-1	TRBJ2-1	NA	TGCAGCGTCGTCGCCAGGACTAGCGGGAACAATGAGCAGTTCTTC	CSVVARTSGNNEQFF
NA	TRBV19	TRBJ1-1	NA	TGTGCCAGTAGCCCCGCGGGATTGAACACTGAGGCTTTCTTT	CASSPAGLNTEAFF
NA	TRBV27	TRBJ1-2	NA	TGTGCCAGCGCCCCCTTTGGGGCGGACTATGGCTACACCTTC	CASAPFGADYGYTF
NA	TRBV29-1	TRBJ1-1	NA	TGCAGCGTTGAAGCTGGGGGCGAGAACACTGAAGCTTTCTTT	CSVEAGGENTEAFF
TRBD1	TRBV30	TRBJ2-7	NA	TGTGCCTGGACCCCCGGGACAGGACACATCTACGAGCAGTACTTC	CAWTPGTGHIYEQYF
TRBD1	TRBV29-1	TRBJ2-1	NA	TGCAGCGTTGTTGGTGGGACAGGGACCTACAATGAGCAGTTCTTC	CSVVGGTGTYNEQFF
TRBD1	TRBV30	TRBJ2-2	NA	TGTGCCTTACAGGGGGCGACGAACACCGGGGAGCTGTTTTTT	CALQGATNTGELFF
NA	TRBV9	TRBJ1-2	once	TGTGCCAGCAGCGTAGGTGGGGAGGGGACGAATGGCTACACCTTC	CASSVGGEGTNGYTF
NA	TRBV19	TRBJ1-3	NA	TGTGCCAGCGCCCCGGGCCTTTCTGGAAACACCATATATTTT	CASAPGLSGNTIYF
TRBD1	TRBV9	TRBJ2-7	NA	TGTGCCAGCAGCGTACAAGGGGGCGGCTACGAGCAGTACTTC	CASSVQGGGYEQYF
NA	TRBV5-1	TRBJ2-1	NA	TGCGCCAGCAGCTTGGCGGACAGAGACAATGAGCAGTTCTTC	CASSLADRDNEQFF
NA	TRBV30	TRBJ2-1	NA	TGTGCCTGGAGCGTAATTAGCGGCAGAGCCAATGAGCAGTTCTTC	CAWSVISGRANEQFF
NA	TRBV7-9	TRBJ2-3	NA	TGTGCCAGCGAAGGATATGGAGGGACAGATACGCAGTATTTT	CASEGYGGTDTQYF
NA	TRBV27	TRBJ2-5	NA	TGTGCCAGCAGTTTTTCCGGGCTTCAAGAGACCCAGTACTTC	CASSFSGLQETQYF
TRBD1	TRBV9	TRBJ1-4	NA	TGTGCCAGCAGCGTGGGGGAGGGGGCGCCGGGTGAAAAACTGTTTTTT	CASSVGEGAPGEKLFF
NA	TRBV5-1	TRBJ1-2	once	TGCGCCAGCAGCTTCAAGGGACTATATGGCTACACCTTC	CASSFKGLYGYTF
NA	TRBV11-2	TRBJ2-1	NA	TGTGCCAGCAGTCGGGCACGGGGGTTCGGTGAGCAGTTCTTC	CASSRARGFGEQFF
NA	TRBV19	TRBJ2-7	once	TGTGCCAGTAGTATAGTGGACGGAACCTACGAGCAGTACTTC	CASSIVDGTYEQYF
NA	TRBV5-1	TRBJ2-1	NA	TGCGCCAGCAGCTACGGGGGTGAGCAGTTCTTC	CASSYGGEQFF
TRBD1	TRBV4-2	TRBJ2-2	NA	TGTGCCAGCAGGCTCCTAGACAGGGGGGAGACCGGGGAGCTGTTTTTT	CASRLLDRGETGELFF
NA	TRBV7-9	TRBJ2-4	NA	TGTGCCAGCAGCTTTGCCAGGGGGGTCACATTTCAGTACTTC	CASSFARGVTFQYF
NA	TRBV6-5	TRBJ2-7	NA	TGTGCCAGCAGTCACGGACTAACCACCTACGAGCAGTACTTC	CASSHGLTTYEQYF
NA	TRBV6-5	TRBJ2-7	NA	TGTGCCAGCAGGGAGCGGACGGGTGCTAACGAGCAGTACTTC	CASRERTGANEQYF